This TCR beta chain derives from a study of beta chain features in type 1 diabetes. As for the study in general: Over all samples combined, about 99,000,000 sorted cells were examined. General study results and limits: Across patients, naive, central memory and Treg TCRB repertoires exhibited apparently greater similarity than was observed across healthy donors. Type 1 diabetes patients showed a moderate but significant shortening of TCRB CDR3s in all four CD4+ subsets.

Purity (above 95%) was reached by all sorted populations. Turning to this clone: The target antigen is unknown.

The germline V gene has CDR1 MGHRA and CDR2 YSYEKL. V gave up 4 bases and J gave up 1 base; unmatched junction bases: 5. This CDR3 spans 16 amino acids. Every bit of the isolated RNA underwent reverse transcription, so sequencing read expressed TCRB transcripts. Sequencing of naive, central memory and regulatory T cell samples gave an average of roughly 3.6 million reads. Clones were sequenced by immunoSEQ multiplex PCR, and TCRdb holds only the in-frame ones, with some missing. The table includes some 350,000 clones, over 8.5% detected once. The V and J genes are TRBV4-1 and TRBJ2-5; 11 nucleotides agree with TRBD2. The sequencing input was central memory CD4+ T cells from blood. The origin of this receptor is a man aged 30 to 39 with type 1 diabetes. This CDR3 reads CASSLTSGSSQETQYF. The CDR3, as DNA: TGCGCCAGCAGCCTAACTAGCGGGAGCTCCCAAGAGACCCAGTACTTC.